One T cell receptor beta chain is described in this entry. Its cognate antigen is unknown. The CDR3 is made up of 14 amino acids. Germline CDR1 and CDR2: SGHKS and YYEKEE (reference sequence). TRB was amplified by touch-down multiplex PCR, primer pools A and B combined. TCRdb reprocessed the multiplex PCR reads and stores each CDR3 protein as one record, lacking DNA. The sample has about 2,200 distinct CDR3 sequences, and its top ten clones hold around 72%. TRB was amplified from approximately 250 ng of peripheral blood genomic DNA per sample. This entry belongs to a study of T cell clusters in autoimmune cytopenias. Study findings and constraints: Clustering suggested that physiological T cell clusters were missing in primary autoimmune cytopenia patients. TRB repertoire shifts in secondary cytopenia and chronic lymphocytic leukemia mostly reflected lymphoma, not autoimmunity.

Sequenced sample: peripheral blood. This chain joins TRBV5-5 and TRBJ2-7; TCRdb's assignment of TRBD1 cannot be checked, as there is no DNA. The origin of this receptor is a human donor with an autoimmune cytopenia or autoimmune hepatitis (not recorded which). CDR3 loop: CATRTGTGSYEQYF. The whole variable domain, remainder taken from reference TRBV5-5 and TRBJ2-7, is DAGVTQSPTHLIKTRGQQVTLRCSPISGHKSVSWYQQVLGQGPQFIFQYYEKEERGRGNFPDRFSARQFPNYSSELNVNALLLGDSALYLCATRTGTGSYEQYFGPGTRLTVT.